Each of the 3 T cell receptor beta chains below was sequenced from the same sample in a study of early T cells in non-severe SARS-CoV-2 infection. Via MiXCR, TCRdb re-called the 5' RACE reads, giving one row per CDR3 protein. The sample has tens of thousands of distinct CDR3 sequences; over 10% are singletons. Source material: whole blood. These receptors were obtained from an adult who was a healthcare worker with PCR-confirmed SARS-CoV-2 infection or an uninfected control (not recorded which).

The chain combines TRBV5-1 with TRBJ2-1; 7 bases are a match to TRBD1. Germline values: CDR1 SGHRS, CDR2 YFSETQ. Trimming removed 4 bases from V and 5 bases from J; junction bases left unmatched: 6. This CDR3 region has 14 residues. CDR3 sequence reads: CASSARDRNNEQFF. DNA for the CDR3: TGCGCCAGCAGCGCCCGGGACAGAAACAATGAGCAGTTCTTC.

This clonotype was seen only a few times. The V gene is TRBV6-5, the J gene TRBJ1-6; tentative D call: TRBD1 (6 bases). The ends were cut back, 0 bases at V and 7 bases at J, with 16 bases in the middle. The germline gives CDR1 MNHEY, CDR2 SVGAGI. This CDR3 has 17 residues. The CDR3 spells CASSYSSLTGANSPLHF. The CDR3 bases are TGTGCCAGCAGTTACTCCAGCTTGACAGGCGCGAATTCACCCCTCCACTTT.

The CDR3 nucleotides are TGTGCCAGCAGTTTATTCCAGGGCGAAAAACTGTTTTTT. Its translation is CASSLFQGEKLFF. V and J are TRBV28 and TRBJ1-4, with a possible D match to TRBD1 (5 bases). V was shortened by 1 base and J by 8 bases, with 8 bases between the two germline ends. Germline assignment: CDR1 MDHEN and CDR2 SYDVKM. This CDR3 comprises 13 residues.